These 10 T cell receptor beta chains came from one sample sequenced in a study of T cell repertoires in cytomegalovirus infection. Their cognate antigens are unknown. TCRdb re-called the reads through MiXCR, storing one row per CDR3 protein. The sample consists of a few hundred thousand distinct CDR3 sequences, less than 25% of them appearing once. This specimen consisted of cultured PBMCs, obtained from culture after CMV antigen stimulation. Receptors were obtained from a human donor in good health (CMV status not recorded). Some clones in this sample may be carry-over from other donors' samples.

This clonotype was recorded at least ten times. CDR3 sequence (DNA): TGTGCCAGCATCGGATGGACTGGGGCCAACGTCCTGACTTTC. It translates to CASIGWTGANVLTF. The V call is TRBV28, the J call TRBJ2-6, with D hard to call. The CDR3 has 14 amino acids. The V and J ends lost 7 bases and 2 bases respectively, with 9 bases between them. Germline V gene sequence: CDR1 MDHEN, CDR2 SYDVKM.

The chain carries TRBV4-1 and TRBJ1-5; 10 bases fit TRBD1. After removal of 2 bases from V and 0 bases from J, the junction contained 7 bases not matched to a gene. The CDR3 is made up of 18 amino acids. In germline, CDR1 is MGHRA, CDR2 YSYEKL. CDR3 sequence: CASSQQDRGPGSNQPQHF. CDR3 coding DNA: TGCGCCAGCAGCCAACAAGACAGGGGGCCAGGTAGCAATCAGCCCCAGCATTTT.

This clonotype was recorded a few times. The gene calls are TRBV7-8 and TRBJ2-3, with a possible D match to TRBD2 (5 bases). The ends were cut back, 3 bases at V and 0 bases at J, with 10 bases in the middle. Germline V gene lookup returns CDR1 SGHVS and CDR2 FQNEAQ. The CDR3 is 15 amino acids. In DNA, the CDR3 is TGTGCCAGCAGCTTCCGTTGGGAGAGCACAGATACGCAGTATTTT. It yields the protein CASSFRWESTDTQYF.

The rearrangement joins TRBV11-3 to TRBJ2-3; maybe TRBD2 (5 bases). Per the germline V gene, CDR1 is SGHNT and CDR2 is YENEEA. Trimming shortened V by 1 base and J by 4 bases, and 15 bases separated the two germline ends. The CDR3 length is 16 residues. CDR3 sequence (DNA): TGTGCCAGCAGCTTAGGCCAATCTCGGGGATCAGATACGCAGTATTTT. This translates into CASSLGQSRGSDTQYF.

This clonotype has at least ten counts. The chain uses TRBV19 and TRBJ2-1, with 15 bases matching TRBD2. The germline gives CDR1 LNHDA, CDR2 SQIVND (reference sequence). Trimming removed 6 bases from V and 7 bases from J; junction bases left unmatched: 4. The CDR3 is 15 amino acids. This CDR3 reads CASRAGTSGRNEQFF. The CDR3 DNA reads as TGTGCCAGTAGAGCCGGGACTAGCGGGAGGAATGAGCAGTTCTTC.

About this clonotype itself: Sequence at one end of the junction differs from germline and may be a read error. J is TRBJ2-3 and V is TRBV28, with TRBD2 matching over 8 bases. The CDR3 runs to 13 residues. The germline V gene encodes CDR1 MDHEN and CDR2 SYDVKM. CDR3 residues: CASSLSNSGSCRF. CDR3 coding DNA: TGTGCCAGCAGTTTATCGAACAGCGGGAGTTGTCGTTTT.

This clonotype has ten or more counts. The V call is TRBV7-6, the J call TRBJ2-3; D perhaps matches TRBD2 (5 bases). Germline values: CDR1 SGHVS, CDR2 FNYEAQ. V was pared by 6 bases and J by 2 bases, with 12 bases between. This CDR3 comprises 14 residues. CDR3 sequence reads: CASSWTDSTDTQYF. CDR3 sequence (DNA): TGTGCCAGCAGTTGGACTGATTCCACAGATACGCAGTATTTT. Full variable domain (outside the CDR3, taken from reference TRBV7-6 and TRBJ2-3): GAGVSQSPRYKVTKRGQDVALRCDPISGHVSLYWYRQALGQGPEFLTYFNYEAQQDKSGLPNDRFSAERPEGSISTLTIQRTEQRDSAMYRCASSWTDSTDTQYFGPGTRLTVL.

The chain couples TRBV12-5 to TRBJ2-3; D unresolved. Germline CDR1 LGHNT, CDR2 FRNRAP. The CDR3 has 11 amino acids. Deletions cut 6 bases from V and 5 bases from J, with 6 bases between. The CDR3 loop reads CASGIEDTQYF. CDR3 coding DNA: TGTGCTAGTGGGATAGAAGATACGCAGTATTTT.

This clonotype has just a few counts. The CDR3 DNA reads TGTGCCACCAGTGCCGCAGGGGAAATGTCCGGGACCCAGTACTTC. Translating gives CATSAAGEMSGTQYF. The chain couples TRBV24-1 to TRBJ2-5, with a tentative D call TRBD1 (6 bases). In germline, CDR1 is KGHDR, CDR2 SFDVKD. V was pared by 5 bases and J by 7 bases, with 19 bases between. CDR3 size: 15 residues.

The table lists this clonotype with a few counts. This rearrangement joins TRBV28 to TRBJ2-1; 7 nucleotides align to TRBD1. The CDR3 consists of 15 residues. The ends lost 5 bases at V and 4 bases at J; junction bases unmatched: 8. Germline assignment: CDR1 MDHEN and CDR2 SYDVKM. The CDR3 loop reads CASSLYSTGYNEQFF. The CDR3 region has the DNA TGTGCCAGCAGTCTCTACTCGACAGGGTACAATGAGCAGTTCTTC. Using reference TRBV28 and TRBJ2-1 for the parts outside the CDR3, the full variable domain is DVKVTQSSRYLVKRTGEKVFLECVQDMDHENMFWYRQDPGLGLRLIYFSYDVKMKEKGDIPEGYSVSREKKERFSLILESASTNQTSMYLCASSLYSTGYNEQFFGPGTRLTVL.